This T cell receptor (beta chain) was recovered during a study of cytomegalovirus exposure and HLA in healthy donors. 13 Jbeta primers and 60 Vbeta primers were used for the PCR. Here immunoSEQ multiplex PCR was the method, and the copy in TCRdb shows in-frame clones only, minus some. The sample includes approximately 290,000 clones, over 70% seen only once; the top ten take 0.3%. This receptor was identified in a girl aged 2 to 10 in good health and CMV-seronegative. The sequenced sample was PBMCs.

This CDR3 reads CASSPLGEGPSYEQYF. The CDR3 nucleotides are TGCGCCAGCAGCCCGCTCGGGGAGGGCCCGTCCTACGAGCAGTACTTC. This rearrangement joins TRBV5-1 to TRBJ2-7; TRBD2 matches 7 bases. The germline CDR1 and CDR2 sequences are SGHRS and YFSETQ. The CDR3 length is 16 residues. V dropped 4 bases and J dropped 1; count of bases not matched to a gene: 11.